These T cell receptor beta chains were read from a single sample in a study of T cell changes during pregnancy in multiple sclerosis. Sequenced by immunoSEQ multiplex PCR; TCRdb stores in-frame clones only, minus some. The sample gives about 34,000 clones, around 90% of which show up once; roughly 4.7% is in the top ten. This material consisted of CD8+ T cells from peripheral blood mononuclear cells, taken after pregnancy. The receptor set was obtained from a female donor with multiple sclerosis, enrolled in a pregnancy study. The CDR3 runs from the conserved cysteine through the conserved F or W. Each record gives: CDR3 protein, CDR3 DNA, D gene, clone size, J gene, V gene. The D gene is left open where the match is weak. Clone size is stated in some rows and not others, as once, few, many or a class when expanded.

CDR3aa: CASSFGTGDTNYGYTF
CDR3nt: TGTGCCAGCAGCTTCGGGACAGGGGATACTAACTATGGCTACACCTTC
d_gene: TRBD1
abundance: NA
j_gene: TRBJ1-2
v_gene: TRBV5-6

CDR3aa: CASSYWKETYQETQYF
CDR3nt: TGTGCCAGCAGTTACTGGAAGGAGACGTACCAAGAGACCCAGTACTTC
d_gene: NA
abundance: NA
j_gene: TRBJ2-5
v_gene: TRBV6-5

CDR3aa: CASSLALVSYEQYF
CDR3nt: TGCGCCAGCAGCCTGGCCCTTGTATCCTACGAGCAGTACTTC
d_gene: NA
abundance: NA
j_gene: TRBJ2-7
v_gene: TRBV4-1

CDR3aa: CASSPGHPSYEQYF
CDR3nt: TGTGCCAGCAGCCCGGGACATCCGTCCTACGAGCAGTACTTC
d_gene: NA
abundance: NA
j_gene: TRBJ2-7
v_gene: TRBV13

CDR3aa: CASSLLAGGLLDEQFF
CDR3nt: TGTGCCAGCAGTTTATTAGCGGGGGGGCTCTTGGATGAGCAGTTCTTC
d_gene: TRBD2
abundance: once
j_gene: TRBJ2-1
v_gene: TRBV27

CDR3aa: CASSDSKGGGASDTQYF
CDR3nt: TGTGCCAGCAGTGACTCGAAAGGCGGGGGGGCATCAGATACGCAGTATTTT
d_gene: TRBD2
abundance: NA
j_gene: TRBJ2-3
v_gene: TRBV6-4

CDR3aa: CASSVEGSYEQYF
CDR3nt: TGTGCCAGCAGCGTTGAGGGTTCGTACGAGCAGTACTTC
d_gene: NA
abundance: NA
j_gene: TRBJ2-7
v_gene: TRBV9

CDR3aa: CASGGQRGGPYEQYF
CDR3nt: TGTGCCAGCGGGGGCCAGCGGGGCGGCCCCTACGAGCAGTACTTC
d_gene: NA
abundance: once
j_gene: TRBJ2-7
v_gene: TRBV27

CDR3aa: CASSLNRGGGTDTQYF
CDR3nt: TGTGCCAGCAGCCTCAACAGGGGTGGTGGCACAGATACGCAGTATTTT
d_gene: TRBD1
abundance: few
j_gene: TRBJ2-3
v_gene: TRBV4-2

CDR3aa: CASSQAGLAGEDTQYF
CDR3nt: TGTGCCAGCAGCCAGGCCGGACTAGCGGGGGAGGATACGCAGTATTTT
d_gene: TRBD2
abundance: NA
j_gene: TRBJ2-3
v_gene: TRBV4-2

CDR3aa: CASSLLAAGFGNEQFF
CDR3nt: TGTGCCAGCAGTTTGCTTGCCGCAGGGTTCGGGAATGAGCAGTTCTTC
d_gene: NA
abundance: NA
j_gene: TRBJ2-1
v_gene: TRBV27

CDR3aa: CATSSNEKLFF
CDR3nt: TGTGCCACCTCGAGTAATGAAAAACTGTTTTTT
d_gene: NA
abundance: NA
j_gene: TRBJ1-4
v_gene: TRBV6-5

CDR3aa: CASSPSPGTGPGNTIYF
CDR3nt: TGTGCCAGCAGCCCGAGTCCCGGGACAGGGCCGGGAAACACCATATATTTT
d_gene: TRBD1
abundance: NA
j_gene: TRBJ1-3
v_gene: TRBV9

CDR3aa: CASSARMDRGEAEAFF
CDR3nt: TGTGCCAGCAGCGCCCGAATGGACAGGGGGGAAGCCGAAGCTTTCTTT
d_gene: TRBD1
abundance: NA
j_gene: TRBJ1-1
v_gene: TRBV9

CDR3aa: CSVSRDDYGYTF
CDR3nt: TGCAGCGTTAGCAGGGATGACTATGGCTACACCTTC
d_gene: NA
abundance: NA
j_gene: TRBJ1-2
v_gene: TRBV29-1

CDR3aa: CASSSPGGIQYF
CDR3nt: TGTGCCAGCAGTTCCCCGGGAGGTATTCAGTACTTC
d_gene: TRBD2
abundance: NA
j_gene: TRBJ2-4
v_gene: TRBV6-7

CDR3aa: CASSPPSYEQYF
CDR3nt: TGTGCCAGCAGCCCCCCTTCCTACGAGCAGTACTTC
d_gene: NA
abundance: NA
j_gene: TRBJ2-7
v_gene: TRBV7-9

CDR3aa: CASTQGTGRGEQYF
CDR3nt: TGTGCCAGCACACAAGGGACAGGGAGAGGCGAGCAGTACTTC
d_gene: TRBD1
abundance: many
j_gene: TRBJ2-7
v_gene: TRBV6-5

CDR3aa: CASSPTSAASYEQYF
CDR3nt: TGTGCCAGCAGCCCTACTAGCGCGGCTTCCTACGAGCAGTACTTC
d_gene: TRBD2
abundance: NA
j_gene: TRBJ2-7
v_gene: TRBV7-9

CDR3aa: CAISELTRSFLEQYF
CDR3nt: TGTGCCATCAGTGAGTTAACTAGATCGTTTCTCGAGCAGTACTTC
d_gene: NA
abundance: NA
j_gene: TRBJ2-7
v_gene: TRBV10-3

CDR3aa: CASSLEVRGALGQETQYF
CDR3nt: TGCGCCAGCAGCTTGGAAGTGCGCGGGGCACTCGGCCAAGAGACCCAGTACTTC
d_gene: NA
abundance: NA
j_gene: TRBJ2-5
v_gene: TRBV5-1

CDR3aa: CASSQADSSYNEQFF
CDR3nt: TGCGCCAGCAGCCAAGCGGACAGCTCCTACAATGAGCAGTTCTTC
d_gene: NA
abundance: NA
j_gene: TRBJ2-1
v_gene: TRBV4-1

CDR3aa: CASSLAPGTGEDGYTF
CDR3nt: TGTGCCAGCAGCTTGGCCCCCGGGACAGGGGAGGATGGCTACACCTTC
d_gene: TRBD1
abundance: NA
j_gene: TRBJ1-2
v_gene: TRBV5-6

CDR3aa: CASSSGQEPRGETQYF
CDR3nt: TGTGCCAGCAGCTCCGGACAGGAGCCTAGAGGGGAGACCCAGTACTTC
d_gene: TRBD1
abundance: NA
j_gene: TRBJ2-5
v_gene: TRBV13

CDR3aa: CASSESQGIGYEQYF
CDR3nt: TGTGCCAGCAGCGAATCGCAGGGGATCGGTTACGAGCAGTACTTC
d_gene: NA
abundance: NA
j_gene: TRBJ2-7
v_gene: TRBV5-4

CDR3aa: CASSPTGGNQPQHF
CDR3nt: TGTGCCAGCAGCCCTACAGGGGGTAATCAGCCCCAGCATTTT
d_gene: TRBD1
abundance: NA
j_gene: TRBJ1-5
v_gene: TRBV9

CDR3aa: CASSMGTGYYGYTF
CDR3nt: TGTGCCAGTAGTATGGGGACAGGCTACTATGGCTACACCTTC
d_gene: TRBD1
abundance: NA
j_gene: TRBJ1-2
v_gene: TRBV19

CDR3aa: CASSITSGENNEQFF
CDR3nt: TGCGCCAGCAGCATAACTAGCGGGGAGAACAATGAGCAGTTCTTC
d_gene: TRBD2
abundance: NA
j_gene: TRBJ2-1
v_gene: TRBV4-1

CDR3aa: CASSPRLANEQFF
CDR3nt: TGTGCCAGCAGCCCGAGACTAGCGAATGAGCAGTTCTTC
d_gene: TRBD2
abundance: NA
j_gene: TRBJ2-1
v_gene: TRBV11-1

CDR3aa: CASSQVPGTGITDTQYF
CDR3nt: TGCGCCAGCAGCCAAGTCCCTGGGACAGGGATCACAGATACGCAGTATTTT
d_gene: TRBD1
abundance: NA
j_gene: TRBJ2-3
v_gene: TRBV4-1

CDR3aa: CASSSWDSGSRGTEAFF
CDR3nt: TGTGCCAGCAGCTCCTGGGACAGCGGGTCAAGGGGCACTGAAGCTTTCTTT
d_gene: TRBD1
abundance: NA
j_gene: TRBJ1-1
v_gene: TRBV11-2

CDR3aa: CASSQDITGAYEQYF
CDR3nt: TGCGCCAGCAGCCAAGACATTACAGGGGCCTACGAGCAGTACTTC
d_gene: TRBD1
abundance: NA
j_gene: TRBJ2-7
v_gene: TRBV4-3

CDR3aa: CASSQQIPGQGNDYGYTF
CDR3nt: TGTGCCAGCAGTCAACAAATACCGGGACAGGGAAATGACTATGGCTACACCTTC
d_gene: TRBD1
abundance: few
j_gene: TRBJ1-2
v_gene: TRBV27

CDR3aa: CARSSTGDGYTF
CDR3nt: TGTGCCAGAAGCTCGACAGGGGACGGCTACACCTTC
d_gene: TRBD1
abundance: once
j_gene: TRBJ1-2
v_gene: TRBV5-3

CDR3aa: CASSAHRGSYEQYF
CDR3nt: TGTGCCAGCAGCGCTCACAGGGGATCCTACGAGCAGTACTTC
d_gene: TRBD1
abundance: NA
j_gene: TRBJ2-7
v_gene: TRBV9

CDR3aa: CASSSSGHMNTEAFF
CDR3nt: TGTGCCAGCAGTTCCTCGGGACACATGAACACTGAAGCTTTCTTT
d_gene: NA
abundance: NA
j_gene: TRBJ1-1
v_gene: TRBV27

CDR3aa: CASSDSGTGYNEQFF
CDR3nt: TGTGCCAGCAGTGACTCCGGGACAGGGTACAATGAGCAGTTCTTC
d_gene: TRBD1
abundance: many
j_gene: TRBJ2-1
v_gene: TRBV6-4

CDR3aa: CASSDGTGAPDTQYF
CDR3nt: TGTGCCAGCAGTGACGGGACTGGCGCACCAGATACGCAGTATTTT
d_gene: NA
abundance: once
j_gene: TRBJ2-3
v_gene: TRBV6-4

CDR3aa: CASSGGQSNYGYTF
CDR3nt: TGTGCCAGCAGCGGGGGACAGTCAAACTATGGCTACACCTTC
d_gene: TRBD1
abundance: NA
j_gene: TRBJ1-2
v_gene: TRBV9

CDR3aa: CASSQEGLNEQFF
CDR3nt: TGTGCCAGCAGCCAAGAGGGCTTAAATGAGCAGTTCTTC
d_gene: NA
abundance: NA
j_gene: TRBJ2-1
v_gene: TRBV14

CDR3aa: CASSLGVEGEQYF
CDR3nt: TGTGCCAGCAGCTTAGGGGTGGAGGGCGAGCAGTACTTC
d_gene: NA
abundance: once
j_gene: TRBJ2-7
v_gene: TRBV11-2

CDR3aa: CASSQGQGSNQPQHF
CDR3nt: TGTGCCAGCAGCCAGGGACAGGGTAGCAATCAGCCCCAGCATTTT
d_gene: TRBD1
abundance: few
j_gene: TRBJ1-5
v_gene: TRBV5-4

CDR3aa: CASIGLAGSGETQYF
CDR3nt: TGCGCCAGCATCGGACTAGCGGGATCAGGGGAGACCCAGTACTTC
d_gene: TRBD2
abundance: once
j_gene: TRBJ2-5
v_gene: TRBV10-1

CDR3aa: CASSLSLSGNTIYF
CDR3nt: TGTGCCAGCAGTTTAAGCCTCTCTGGAAACACCATATATTTT
d_gene: NA
abundance: NA
j_gene: TRBJ1-3
v_gene: TRBV27

CDR3aa: CASSPRDRGYQETQYF
CDR3nt: TGTGCCAGCTCACCTCGGGACAGGGGATATCAAGAGACCCAGTACTTC
d_gene: TRBD1
abundance: NA
j_gene: TRBJ2-5
v_gene: TRBV18

CDR3aa: CASSFGSSHSYGYTF
CDR3nt: TGTGCCAGCAGCTTCGGGTCGAGCCATTCCTATGGCTACACCTTC
d_gene: NA
abundance: once
j_gene: TRBJ1-2
v_gene: TRBV13

CDR3aa: CASSETGGTDTQYF
CDR3nt: TGTGCCAGCAGTGAGACAGGGGGCACAGATACGCAGTATTTT
d_gene: TRBD1
abundance: medium-sized
j_gene: TRBJ2-3
v_gene: TRBV6-4

CDR3aa: CASSLALPGQGSDEQYF
CDR3nt: TGCGCCAGCAGCTTGGCCCTCCCCGGACAGGGGTCCGACGAGCAGTACTTC
d_gene: TRBD1
abundance: NA
j_gene: TRBJ2-7
v_gene: TRBV5-1

CDR3aa: CASSLPGQSAGNTIYF
CDR3nt: TGTGCCAGCAGCTTGCCGGGACAGTCCGCGGGAAACACCATATATTTT
d_gene: TRBD1
abundance: many
j_gene: TRBJ1-3
v_gene: TRBV5-5